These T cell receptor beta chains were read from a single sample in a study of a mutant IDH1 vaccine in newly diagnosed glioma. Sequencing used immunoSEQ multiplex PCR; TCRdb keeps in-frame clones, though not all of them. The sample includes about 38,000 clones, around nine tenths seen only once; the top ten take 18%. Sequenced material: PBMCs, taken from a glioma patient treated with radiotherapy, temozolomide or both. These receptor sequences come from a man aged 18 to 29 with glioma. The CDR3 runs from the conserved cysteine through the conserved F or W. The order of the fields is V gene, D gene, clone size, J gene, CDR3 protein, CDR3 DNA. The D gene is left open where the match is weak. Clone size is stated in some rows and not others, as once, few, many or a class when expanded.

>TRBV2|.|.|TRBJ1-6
CASRVGRSYNSPLHF
TGTGCCAGCAGGGTTGGAAGGTCCTATAATTCACCCCTCCACTTT
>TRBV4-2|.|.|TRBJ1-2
CASSQLGQEHYGYTF
TGTGCCAGCAGCCAGTTGGGACAAGAACACTATGGCTACACCTTC
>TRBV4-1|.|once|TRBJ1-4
CASSLSGTGNEKLFF
TGCGCCAGCAGCCTTTCCGGGACTGGTAATGAAAAACTGTTTTTT
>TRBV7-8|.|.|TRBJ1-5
CASSLSLDQPQHF
TGTGCCAGCAGCCTGTCCCTGGATCAGCCCCAGCATTTT
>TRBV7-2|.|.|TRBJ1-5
CASSPERAGNQPQHF
TGTGCCAGCAGCCCTGAAAGGGCGGGCAATCAGCCCCAGCATTTT
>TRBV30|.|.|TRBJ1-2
CAWSVRAPRGGYTF
TGTGCCTGGAGTGTAAGGGCCCCAAGGGGTGGCTACACCTTC
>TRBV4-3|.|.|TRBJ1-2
CASSHRGSEGGYTF
TGCGCCAGCAGCCACAGGGGATCAGAGGGTGGCTACACCTTC
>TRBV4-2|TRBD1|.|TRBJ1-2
CASSHGTGGLYGYTF
TGTGCCAGCAGCCACGGGACAGGGGGACTCTATGGCTACACCTTC
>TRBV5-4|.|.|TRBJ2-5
CASSPGGGETQYF
TGTGCCAGCAGCCCGGGGGGCGGAGAGACCCAGTACTTC
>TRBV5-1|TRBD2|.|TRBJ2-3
CASSSLAGGPRDTQYF
TGCGCCAGCAGCTCACTAGCGGGAGGGCCTCGGGATACGCAGTATTTT